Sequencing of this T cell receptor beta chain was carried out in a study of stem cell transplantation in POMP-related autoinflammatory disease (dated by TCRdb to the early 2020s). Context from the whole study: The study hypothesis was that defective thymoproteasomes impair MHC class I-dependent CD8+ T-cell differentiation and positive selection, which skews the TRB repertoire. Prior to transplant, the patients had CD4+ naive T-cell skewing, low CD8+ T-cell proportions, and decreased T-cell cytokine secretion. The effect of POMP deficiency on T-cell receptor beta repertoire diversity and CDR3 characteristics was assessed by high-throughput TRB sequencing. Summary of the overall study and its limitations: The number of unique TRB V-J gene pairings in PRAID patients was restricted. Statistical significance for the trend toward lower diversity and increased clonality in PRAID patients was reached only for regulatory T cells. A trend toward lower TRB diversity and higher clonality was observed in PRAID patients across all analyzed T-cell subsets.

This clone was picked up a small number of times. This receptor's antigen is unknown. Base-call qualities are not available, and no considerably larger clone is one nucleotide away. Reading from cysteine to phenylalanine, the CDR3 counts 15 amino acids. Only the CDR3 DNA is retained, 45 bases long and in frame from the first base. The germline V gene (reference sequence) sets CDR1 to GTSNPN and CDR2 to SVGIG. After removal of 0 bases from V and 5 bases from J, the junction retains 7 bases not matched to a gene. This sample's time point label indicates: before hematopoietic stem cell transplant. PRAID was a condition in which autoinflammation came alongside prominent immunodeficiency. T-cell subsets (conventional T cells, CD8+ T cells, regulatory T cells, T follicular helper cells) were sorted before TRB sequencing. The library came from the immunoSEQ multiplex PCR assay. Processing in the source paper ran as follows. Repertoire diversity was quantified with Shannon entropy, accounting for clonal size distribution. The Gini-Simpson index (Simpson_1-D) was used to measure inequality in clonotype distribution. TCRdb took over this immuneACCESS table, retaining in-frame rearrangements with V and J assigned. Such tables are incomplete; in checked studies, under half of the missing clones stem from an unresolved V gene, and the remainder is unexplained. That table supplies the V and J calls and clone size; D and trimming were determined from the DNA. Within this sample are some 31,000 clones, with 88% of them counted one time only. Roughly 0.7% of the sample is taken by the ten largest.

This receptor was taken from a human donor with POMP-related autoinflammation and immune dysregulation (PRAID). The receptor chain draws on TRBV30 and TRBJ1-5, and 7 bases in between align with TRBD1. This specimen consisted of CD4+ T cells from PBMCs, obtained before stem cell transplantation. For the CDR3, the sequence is CAWSVWTGYHQPQHF. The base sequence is TGTGCCTGGAGTGTTTGGACAGGCTATCATCAGCCCCAGCATTTT.